One sample yielded the 21 T cell receptor beta chains listed below, sequenced in a study of persistence of HIV-infected CD4 T cells. These TCRs are of unknown antigen specificity. Sequencing used immunoSEQ version 4 in survey mode. Here immunoSEQ multiplex PCR was the method, and the copy in TCRdb shows in-frame clones only, minus some. The sample carries 48,000 or so clones, about 81% recorded once. Cells were stimulated with CMV-infected fibroblast lysates at 10 ug/mL. Memory cells lacking CD40L and CD69 with high CD45RO were sorted. The material was CD4+ T cells sorted from PBMCs after roughly 18-hour stimulation, obtained from a patient who received antiretroviral therapy. These receptors all come from an adult man with HIV who was CMV-seropositive.

The chain joins TRBV7-2 to TRBJ2-3; possible D gene TRBD2, 6 bases. This CDR3 comprises 14 residues. V was pared by 4 bases and J by 2 bases, with 10 bases between. CDR1 is SGHTA, CDR2 FQGNSA, per germline. The CDR3, as DNA: TGTGCCAGCAGCTCGACTAGGGCCACAGATACGCAGTATTTT. Residues: CASSSTRATDTQYF.

This clone was observed a handful of times. Other DNA sequences from this sample encode an identical CDR3 as well. The rearrangement uses TRBV14 and TRBJ1-6; D possibly corresponds to TRBD1 (6 bases). Deletions cut 4 bases from V and 6 bases from J, with 16 bases between. CDR1 and CDR2 (germline): SGHDN, FVKESK. CDR3 length equals 16 residues. The CDR3 DNA sequence: TGTGCCAGCAGCCGGGGAGGGGGTTCAATTAATTCACCCCTCCACTTT. This gives the protein CASSRGGGSINSPLHF. Based on the CDR3 plus reference TRBV14 and TRBJ1-6, the full variable domain is EAGVTQFPSHSVIEKGQTVTLRCDPISGHDNLYWYRRVMGKEIKFLLHFVKESKQDESGMPNNRFLAERTGGTYSTLKVQPAELEDSGVYFCASSRGGGSINSPLHFGNGTRLTVT.

Notes on this clone: Sequence at one end of the junction differs from germline and may be a read error. The V gene is TRBV3-1 (or the pseudogene TRBV3-2), the J gene TRBJ2-1; 7 bases are a match to TRBD2. The CDR3 is 13 residues long. Per germline, CDR1 LGHDT and CDR2 YNNKEL (reference sequence). CDR3 amino acids: CASSQAPRGLVLF. In nucleotides, the CDR3 is TGTGCCAGCAGCCAGGCCCCCCGAGGACTAGTGCTCTTC.

J is TRBJ1-4 and V is TRBV3-1 (or the pseudogene TRBV3-2); D unresolved. The CDR3 length is 14 residues. The germline CDR1 and CDR2 sequences are LGHDT and YNNKEL (reference sequence). The V end was cut by 4 bases, the J end by 14 bases, with 20 bases between. The CDR3 DNA reads as TGTGCCAGCAGCCCAGGCAGTAATGCGGTCCGGCTGTTTTTT. It translates to CASSPGSNAVRLFF.

The sample holds one count of this clone. This CDR3 reads CSVEDETDTQYF. The CDR3 bases are TGCAGCGTTGAGGACGAGACAGATACGCAGTATTTT. The V gene is TRBV29-1, the J gene TRBJ2-3; D is uncertain. Deletions cut 3 bases from V and 3 bases from J, with 7 bases between. In germline, CDR1 is SQVTM, CDR2 ANQGSEA. There are 12 residues in the CDR3.

V is TRBV5-6 and J is TRBJ2-7, with D possibly matching TRBD1 (5 bases). Germline CDR1 reads SGHDT; CDR2 reads YYEEEE. CDR3 size: 12 residues. The ends were cut back, 5 bases at V and 4 bases at J, with 10 bases in the middle. Written as DNA, the CDR3 is TGTGCCAGCAGACGTACAGGTTACGAGCAGTACTTC. Protein: CASRRTGYEQYF.

This clone was found once. The chain uses TRBV6-5 and TRBJ2-7; D is uncertain. CDR1 is MNHEY and CDR2 is SVGAGI in the germline V gene. Trimming left V 5 bases short and J 4 bases short, with 15 bases between. CDR3 size: 14 residues. The CDR3 is CASSKKGGVYEQYF. CDR3 bases: TGTGCCAGCAGTAAAAAGGGTGGAGTTTACGAGCAGTACTTC.

This clone qualifies as medium-sized. The gene calls are TRBV2 and TRBJ1-3, with D unresolved. V lost 0 bases to trimming and J lost 0 bases, with 9 bases between them. Per germline, CDR1 SNHLY and CDR2 FYNNEI. The CDR3 length is 16 residues. The CDR3 coding sequence is TGTGCCAGCAGTGAAGCACAGCGGTTCTCTGGAAACACCATATATTTT. This gives the protein CASSEAQRFSGNTIYF. The whole variable domain, filled in from reference TRBV2 and TRBJ1-3, reads EPEVTQTPSHQVTQMGQEVILRCVPISNHLYFYWYRQILGQKVEFLVSFYNNEISEKSEIFDDQFSVERPDGSNFTLKIRSTKLEDSAMYFCASSEAQRFSGNTIYFGEGSWLTVV.

In its sample, this clone was seen a few times. The chain carries TRBV5-1 and TRBJ1-3; D not resolved. The CDR3 is made up of 14 amino acids. V lost 4 bases to trimming and J lost 0 bases, with 8 bases between them. Germline-derived CDR1 and CDR2 are SGHRS and YFSETQ. CDR3: CASSPYNSGNTIYF. CDR3 in DNA: TGCGCCAGCAGCCCTTACAACTCTGGAAACACCATATATTTT. The variable domain in full, with the rest retrieved from reference TRBV5-1 and TRBJ1-3, is KAGVTQTPRYLIKTRGQQVTLSCSPISGHRSVSWYQQTPGQGLQFLFEYFSETQRNKGNFPGRFSGRQFSNSRSEMNVSTLELGDSALYLCASSPYNSGNTIYFGEGSWLTVV.

The chain links TRBV7-2 to TRBJ2-7; maybe TRBD1 (5 bases). This CDR3 contains 15 residues. V was shortened by 2 bases and J by 3 bases, with 14 bases between the two germline ends. Germline V CDR1 and CDR2: SGHTA, FQGNSA. The CDR3 sequence: CASSLSQGSIYEQYF. Here the CDR3 DNA reads TGTGCCAGCAGCTTATCCCAGGGTAGCATCTACGAGCAGTACTTC.

This clone was observed a few times. This chain joins TRBV5-4 and TRBJ1-1; the match to TRBD1 covers 7 bases. V lost 4 bases to trimming and J lost 4 bases; unmatched junction nucleotides: 10. Germline CDR1 and CDR2: SGHNT and YYREEE (reference sequence). The CDR3 runs to 15 residues. The CDR3, as DNA: TGTGCCAGCAGCGGAACGACAGGGATTGGCACTGAAGCTTTCTTT. Translation gives CASSGTTGIGTEAFF.

The rearrangement joins TRBV9 to TRBJ2-2, with D possibly being TRBD1 (6 bases). Germline values: CDR1 SGDLS, CDR2 YYNGEE. The CDR3 runs to 16 residues. V was pared by 0 bases and J by 0 bases, with 9 bases between. The CDR3 nucleotides read TGTGCCAGCAGCGTAGCCCCAGGGGCGAACACCGGGGAGCTGTTTTTT. It specifies CASSVAPGANTGELFF.

This chain uses TRBV19 with TRBJ2-3; 7 nucleotides line up with TRBD1. In germline, CDR1 is LNHDA, CDR2 SQIVND (reference sequence). CDR3 size: 17 residues. V was pared by 7 bases and J by 0 bases, with 13 bases of the junction left unmatched. The chain's CDR3 is CASTPPRGSSSTDTQYF. For the CDR3, the DNA is TGTGCCAGTACCCCCCCCAGGGGGTCATCTAGCACAGATACGCAGTATTTT.

The chain carries TRBV2 and TRBJ1-5; D ambiguous. The length of the CDR3 is 14 residues. V shed 6 bases and J shed 0 bases, with 9 bases lying between them. The V gene's germline CDR1 is SNHLY and CDR2 FYNNEI. CDR3 nucleotides: TGTGCCAGCAGATCGACGGTTAGCAATCAGCCCCAGCATTTT. Its translation is CASRSTVSNQPQHF.

This sequence joins TRBV2 and TRBJ1-2; D ambiguous. The CDR3 runs 14 residues. CDR1 and CDR2 from the germline V gene are SNHLY and FYNNEI. V lost 1 base and J 4 bases, leaving 10 bases between the germline ends. Here the CDR3 reads CASSEGRILYGYTF. For the CDR3, the DNA is TGTGCCAGCAGTGAAGGGCGGATCCTCTATGGCTACACCTTC. The full variable domain, its missing parts supplied by reference TRBV2 and TRBJ1-2, is EPEVTQTPSHQVTQMGQEVILRCVPISNHLYFYWYRQILGQKVEFLVSFYNNEISEKSEIFDDQFSVERPDGSNFTLKIRSTKLEDSAMYFCASSEGRILYGYTFGSGTRLTVV.

This clone was seen only a few times. V usage is TRBV6-6 and J usage is TRBJ2-3; no clear D gene. Germline CDR1 reads MNHNY; CDR2 reads SVGAGI (reference sequence). Trimming shortened V by 0 bases and J by 1 base, and 5 bases separated the two germline ends. The CDR3 spans 14 residues. CDR3 nucleotide sequence: TGTGCCAGCAGTTACTCCGACGGCACAGATACGCAGTATTTT. Protein sequence: CASSYSDGTDTQYF.

The chain uses TRBV6-4 and TRBJ2-3; D tentatively fits TRBD1 or TRBD2 (5 bases each). The V and J ends lost 6 bases and 2 bases respectively, with 12 bases between them. The CDR3 loop spans 14 amino acids. CDR1 is MRHNA and CDR2 is SNTAGT in the germline V gene. CDR3 DNA: TGTGCCAGCAGCCGGGACCTCTTCACAGATACGCAGTATTTT. Protein sequence: CASSRDLFTDTQYF.

The gene calls are TRBV19 and TRBJ1-2; TRBD1 aligns across 7 bases. CDR1 and CDR2 (germline): LNHDA, SQIVND (reference sequence). This CDR3 comprises 15 residues. V was clipped by 7 bases and J by 4 bases; unmatched bases: 12. The CDR3 protein is CASTSGQVLPYGYTF. For the CDR3, the DNA is TGTGCCAGTACTAGCGGACAGGTTTTGCCCTATGGCTACACCTTC.

This rearrangement joins TRBV5-1 to TRBJ2-1, with 7 bases aligning to TRBD2. From germline, CDR1 is SGHRS and CDR2 YFSETQ. The CDR3 is 15 amino acids. V shed 0 bases and J 3 bases; nucleotides not matched to a gene: 3. The CDR3 sequence: CASSLASGFYNEQFF. The CDR3 coding sequence is TGCGCCAGCAGCTTGGCTAGCGGCTTCTACAATGAGCAGTTCTTC.

CDR3 region: CAIRKGTGNSGLAFF. CDR3 bases: TGTGCCATCAGGAAAGGGACAGGGAATTCGGGGTTAGCTTTCTTT. The rearrangement joins TRBV10-3 to TRBJ1-1; 9 bases map to TRBD1. The V gene end was trimmed by 6 bases and the J gene end by 10 bases; junction bases not matched to a gene: 15. Germline CDR1 ENHRY, CDR2 SYGVKD. The CDR3 contains 15 residues.

This clone was picked up a small number of times. This chain joins TRBV27 and TRBJ2-1, with 10 bases fitting TRBD1. This CDR3 is built from 15 residues. Germline trimming cut 4 bases from V and 7 bases from J; bases unmatched to any gene: 7. Per the germline V gene, CDR1 is MNHEY and CDR2 is SMNVEV (reference sequence). The CDR3 DNA sequence: TGTGCCAGCAGTTCAAACGACAGGGGGCGGAATGAGCAGTTCTTC. It translates to CASSSNDRGRNEQFF.